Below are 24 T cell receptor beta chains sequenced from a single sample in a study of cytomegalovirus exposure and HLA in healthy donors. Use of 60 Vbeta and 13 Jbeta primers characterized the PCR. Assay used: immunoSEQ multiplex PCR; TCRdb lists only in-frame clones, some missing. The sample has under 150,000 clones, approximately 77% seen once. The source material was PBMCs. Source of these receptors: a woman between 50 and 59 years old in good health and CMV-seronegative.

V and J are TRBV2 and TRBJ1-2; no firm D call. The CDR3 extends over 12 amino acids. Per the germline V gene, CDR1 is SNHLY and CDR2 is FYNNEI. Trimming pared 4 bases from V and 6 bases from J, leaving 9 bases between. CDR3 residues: CASSVAGHGYTF. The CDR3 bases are TGTGCCAGCAGTGTTGCAGGTCATGGCTACACCTTC.

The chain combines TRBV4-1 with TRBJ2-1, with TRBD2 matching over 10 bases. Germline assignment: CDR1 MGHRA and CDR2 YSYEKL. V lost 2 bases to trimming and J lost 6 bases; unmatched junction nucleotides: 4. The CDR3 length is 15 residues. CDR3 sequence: CASSQLAGVPNEQFF. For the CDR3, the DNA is TGCGCCAGCAGCCAACTAGCGGGGGTGCCCAATGAGCAGTTCTTC.

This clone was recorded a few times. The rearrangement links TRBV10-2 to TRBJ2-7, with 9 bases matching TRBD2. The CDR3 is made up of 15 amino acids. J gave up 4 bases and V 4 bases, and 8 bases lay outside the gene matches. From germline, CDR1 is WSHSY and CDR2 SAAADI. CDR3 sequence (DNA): TGCGCCAGCAGTGTGAGTAGCGGGGGCCGGTACGAGCAGTACTTC. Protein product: CASSVSSGGRYEQYF.

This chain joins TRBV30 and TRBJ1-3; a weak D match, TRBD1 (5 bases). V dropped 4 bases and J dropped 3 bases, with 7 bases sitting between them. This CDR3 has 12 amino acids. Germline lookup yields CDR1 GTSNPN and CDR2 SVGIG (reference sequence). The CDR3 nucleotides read TGTGCCTGGACGGGGGATGGAAACACCATATATTTT. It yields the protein CAWTGDGNTIYF.

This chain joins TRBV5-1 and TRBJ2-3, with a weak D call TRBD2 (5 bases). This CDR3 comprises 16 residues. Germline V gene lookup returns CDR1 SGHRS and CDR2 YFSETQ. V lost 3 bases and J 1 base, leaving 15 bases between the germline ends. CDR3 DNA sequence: TGCGCCAGCAGCTCGAGTTTTGACGGGGGCACAGATACGCAGTATTTT. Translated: CASSSSFDGGTDTQYF.

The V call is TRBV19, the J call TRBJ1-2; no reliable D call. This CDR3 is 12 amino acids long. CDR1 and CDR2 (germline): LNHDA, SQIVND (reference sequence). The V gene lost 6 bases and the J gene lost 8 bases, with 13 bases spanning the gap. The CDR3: CASSPSLGGYTF. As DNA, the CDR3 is TGTGCCAGTAGCCCCTCTCTCGGGGGCTACACCTTC.

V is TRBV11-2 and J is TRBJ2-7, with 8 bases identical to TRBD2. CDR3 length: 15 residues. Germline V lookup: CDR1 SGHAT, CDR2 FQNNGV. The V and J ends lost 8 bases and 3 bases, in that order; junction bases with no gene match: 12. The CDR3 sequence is CASRLRVSGVYEQYF. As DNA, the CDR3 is TGTGCCAGCCGGCTCAGGGTTAGCGGGGTCTACGAGCAGTACTTC.

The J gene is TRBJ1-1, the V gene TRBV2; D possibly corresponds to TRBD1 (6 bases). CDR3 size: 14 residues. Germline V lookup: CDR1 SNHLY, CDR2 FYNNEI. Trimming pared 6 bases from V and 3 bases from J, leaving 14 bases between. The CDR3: CASSLQGTYTEAFF. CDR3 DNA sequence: TGTGCCAGCAGCTTACAGGGAACGTACACTGAAGCTTTCTTT.

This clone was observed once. In nucleotides, the CDR3 is TGTGCCAGCAGCTTTGTAGCGGGGGGGCCTAATGAGCAGTTCTTC. Translating gives CASSFVAGGPNEQFF. The chain carries TRBV7-9 and TRBJ2-1; 11 bases map to TRBD2. Per the germline V gene, CDR1 is SEHNR and CDR2 is FQNEAQ (reference sequence). J lost 7 bases, V lost 3 bases, and 5 bases had no gene match. The CDR3 contains 15 residues.

The CDR3 nucleotides read TGTGCCAGCAGTCCCAACACAATCCCCAATCAGCCCCAGCATTTT. Translating it yields CASSPNTIPNQPQHF. This chain connects TRBV27 to TRBJ1-5; D uncertain. Germline V gives CDR1 MNHEY, CDR2 SMNVEV (reference sequence). The CDR3 is made up of 15 amino acids. Trimming removed 5 bases at V and 3 bases at J, with 14 bases between.

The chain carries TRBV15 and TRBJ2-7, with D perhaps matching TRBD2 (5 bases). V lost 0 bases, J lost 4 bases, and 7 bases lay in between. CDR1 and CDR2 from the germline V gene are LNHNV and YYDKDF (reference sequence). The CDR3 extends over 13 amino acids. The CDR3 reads CATSRDPGYEQYF. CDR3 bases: TGTGCCACCAGCAGAGATCCGGGATACGAGCAGTACTTC.

This chain's CDR3 is CAISESTEQETQYF. The CDR3 nucleotides are TGTGCCATCAGTGAGTCGACAGAGCAAGAGACCCAGTACTTC. The chain joins TRBV10-3 to TRBJ2-5; possibly TRBD1 for D (5 bases). V was shortened by 0 bases and J by 2 bases, with 7 bases between the two germline ends. Germline CDR1 is ENHRY and CDR2 is SYGVKD. The CDR3 extends over 14 amino acids.

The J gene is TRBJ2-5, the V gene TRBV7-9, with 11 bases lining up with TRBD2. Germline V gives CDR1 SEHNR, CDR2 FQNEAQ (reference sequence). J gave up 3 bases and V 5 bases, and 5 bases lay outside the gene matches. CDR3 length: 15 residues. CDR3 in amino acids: CASSTPSGGKETQYF. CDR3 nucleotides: TGTGCCAGCAGCACCCCTAGCGGGGGGAAAGAGACCCAGTACTTC.

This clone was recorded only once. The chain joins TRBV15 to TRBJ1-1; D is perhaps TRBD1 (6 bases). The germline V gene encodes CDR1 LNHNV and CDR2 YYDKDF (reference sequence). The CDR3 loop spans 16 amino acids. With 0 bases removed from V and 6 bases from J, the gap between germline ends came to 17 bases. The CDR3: CATSRDNRGFGAEAFF. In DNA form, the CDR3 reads TGTGCCACCAGCAGAGATAATAGGGGGTTTGGGGCTGAAGCTTTCTTT.

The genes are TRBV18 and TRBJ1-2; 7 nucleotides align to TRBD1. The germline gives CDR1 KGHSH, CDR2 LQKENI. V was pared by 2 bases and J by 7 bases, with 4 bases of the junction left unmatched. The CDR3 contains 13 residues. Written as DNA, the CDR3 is TGTGCCAGCTCACCAACAGGGGAAAGTGGCTACACCTTC. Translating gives CASSPTGESGYTF. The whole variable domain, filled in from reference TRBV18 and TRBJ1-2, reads NAGVMQNPRHLVRRRGQEARLRCSPMKGHSHVYWYRQLPEEGLKFMVYLQKENIIDESGMPKERFSAEFPKEGPSILRIQQVVRGDSAAYFCASSPTGESGYTFGSGTRLTVV.

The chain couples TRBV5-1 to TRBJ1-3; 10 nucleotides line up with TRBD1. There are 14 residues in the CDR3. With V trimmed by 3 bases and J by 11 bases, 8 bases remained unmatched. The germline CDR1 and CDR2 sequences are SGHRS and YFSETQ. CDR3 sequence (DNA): TGCGCCAGCAGCTCGGAGGGGACAGGGGATTCCATATATTTT. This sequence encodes CASSSEGTGDSIYF.

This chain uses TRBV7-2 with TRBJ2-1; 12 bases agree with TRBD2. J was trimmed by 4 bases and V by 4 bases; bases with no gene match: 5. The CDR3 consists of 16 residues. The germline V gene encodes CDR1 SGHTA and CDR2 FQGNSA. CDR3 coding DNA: TGTGCCAGCAGCTCCCTTACTAGCGGGGGGTACAATGAGCAGTTCTTC. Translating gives CASSSLTSGGYNEQFF.

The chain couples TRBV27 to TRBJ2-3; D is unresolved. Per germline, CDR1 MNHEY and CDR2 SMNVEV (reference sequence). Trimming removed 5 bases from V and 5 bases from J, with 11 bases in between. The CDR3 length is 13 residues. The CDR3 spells CASSEFLRDTQYF. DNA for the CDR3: TGTGCCAGCAGTGAGTTTTTGCGAGATACGCAGTATTTT.

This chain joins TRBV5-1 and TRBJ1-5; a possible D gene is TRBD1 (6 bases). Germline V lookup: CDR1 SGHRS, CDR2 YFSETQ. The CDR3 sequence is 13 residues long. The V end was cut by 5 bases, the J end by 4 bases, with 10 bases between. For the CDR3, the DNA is TGCGCCAGCAGGGATGGACAGAATCAGCCCCAGCATTTT. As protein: CASRDGQNQPQHF. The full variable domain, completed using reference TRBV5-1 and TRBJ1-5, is KAGVTQTPRYLIKTRGQQVTLSCSPISGHRSVSWYQQTPGQGLQFLFEYFSETQRNKGNFPGRFSGRQFSNSRSEMNVSTLELGDSALYLCASRDGQNQPQHFGDGTRLSIL.

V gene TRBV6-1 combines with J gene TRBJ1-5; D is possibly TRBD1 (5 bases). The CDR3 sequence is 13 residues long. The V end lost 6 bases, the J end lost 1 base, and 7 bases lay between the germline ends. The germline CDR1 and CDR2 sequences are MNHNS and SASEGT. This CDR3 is CASRRDSNQPQHF. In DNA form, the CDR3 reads TGTGCCAGCAGGCGGGACAGCAATCAGCCCCAGCATTTT.

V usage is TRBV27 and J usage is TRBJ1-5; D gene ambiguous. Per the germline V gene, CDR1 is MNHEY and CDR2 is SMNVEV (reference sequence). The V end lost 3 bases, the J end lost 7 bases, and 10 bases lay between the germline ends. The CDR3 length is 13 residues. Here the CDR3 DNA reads TGTGCCAGCAGTTTTTCGGGGAAGCAGCCCCAGCATTTT. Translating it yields CASSFSGKQPQHF.

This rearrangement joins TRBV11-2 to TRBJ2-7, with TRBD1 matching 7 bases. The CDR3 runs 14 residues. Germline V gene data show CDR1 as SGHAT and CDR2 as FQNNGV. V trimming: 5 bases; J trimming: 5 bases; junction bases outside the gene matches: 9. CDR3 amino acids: CASSPLKDRDEQYF. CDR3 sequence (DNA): TGTGCCAGCAGCCCTCTAAAAGACAGGGACGAGCAGTACTTC.

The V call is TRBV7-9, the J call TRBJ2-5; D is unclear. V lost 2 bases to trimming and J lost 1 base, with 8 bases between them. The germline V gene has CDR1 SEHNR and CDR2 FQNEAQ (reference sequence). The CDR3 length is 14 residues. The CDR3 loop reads CASSLMGIQETQYF. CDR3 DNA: TGTGCCAGCAGCTTAATGGGCATCCAAGAGACCCAGTACTTC.

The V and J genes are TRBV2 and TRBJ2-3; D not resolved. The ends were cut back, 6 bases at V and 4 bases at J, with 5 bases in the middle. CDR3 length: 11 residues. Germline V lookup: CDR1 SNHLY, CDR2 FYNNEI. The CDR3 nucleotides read TGTGCCAGCAGGGCGGCAGATACGCAGTATTTT. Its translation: CASRAADTQYF.